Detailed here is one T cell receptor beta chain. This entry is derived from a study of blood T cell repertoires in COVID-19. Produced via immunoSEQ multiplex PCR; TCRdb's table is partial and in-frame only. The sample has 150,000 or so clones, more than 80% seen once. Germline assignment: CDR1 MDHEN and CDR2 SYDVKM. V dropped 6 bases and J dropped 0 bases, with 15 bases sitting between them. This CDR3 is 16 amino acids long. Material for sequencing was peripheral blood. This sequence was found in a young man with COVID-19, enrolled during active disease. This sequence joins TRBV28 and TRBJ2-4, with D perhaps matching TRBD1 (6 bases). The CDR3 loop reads CASSVEGVRAKNIQYF. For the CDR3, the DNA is TGTGCCAGCAGCGTTGAGGGGGTTAGAGCCAAAAACATTCAGTACTTC.